This T cell receptor beta chain is from a study of Ad26.COV2.S vaccination and SARS-CoV-2 variants. Looking at the study overall: The donor was enrolled in the Ad26.COV2.S arm of the COV1001 trial. Each vaccinee took Ad26.COV2.S intramuscularly, once or twice 56 days apart.

This CDR3 contains 14 residues. Germline CDR1 and CDR2: MDHEN and SYDVKM. The repertoire was sequenced with immunoSEQ multiplex PCR; TCRdb's copy has only in-frame clones and lacks some. The repertoire has approximately 410,000 clones, roughly 90% of them found once; the top ten carry 3.6%. Notes on the study in general: After vaccination, substantial breadth of spike-specific CD8+ and CD4+ responses was reported.

This sample's treatment: around 19 received Ad26.COV2.S at low or high dose, single or two shots; 5 received placebo; per-sample allocation not given. Following the first vaccine or placebo injection, samples were taken on day 63. As to this clone: Its antigen is undetermined. One junction end disagrees with the germline gene, perhaps due to a read error.

The chain uses TRBV28 and TRBJ2-7; perhaps TRBD1 as D (8 bases). The material sequenced was peripheral blood, taken in a trial of Ad26.COV2.S vaccine versus placebo. The source of this sequence is a person aged 18 to 65 who received the Ad26.COV2.S COVID-19 vaccine or a placebo. The CDR3 spells CASSLANIGTGGDF. DNA of the CDR3: TGTGCCAGCAGTTTAGCGAACATCGGCACAGGGGGGGACTTC.